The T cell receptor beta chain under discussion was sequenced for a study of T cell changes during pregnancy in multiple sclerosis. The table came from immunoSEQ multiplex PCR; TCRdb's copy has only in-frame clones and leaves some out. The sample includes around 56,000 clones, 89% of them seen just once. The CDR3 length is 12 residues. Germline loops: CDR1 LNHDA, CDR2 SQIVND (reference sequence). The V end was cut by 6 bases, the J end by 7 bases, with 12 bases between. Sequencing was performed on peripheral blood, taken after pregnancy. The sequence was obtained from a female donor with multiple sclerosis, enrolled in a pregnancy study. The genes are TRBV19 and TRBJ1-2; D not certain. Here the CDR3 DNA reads TGTGCCAGTAGCAGCGAGGGAGGTGGCTACACCTTC. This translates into CASSSEGGGYTF. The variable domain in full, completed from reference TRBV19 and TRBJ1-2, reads DGGITQSPKYLFRKEGQNVTLSCEQNLNHDAMYWYRQDPGQGLRLIYYSQIVNDFQKGDIAEGYSVSREKKESFPLTVTSAQKNPTAFYLCASSSEGGGYTFGSGTRLTVV.